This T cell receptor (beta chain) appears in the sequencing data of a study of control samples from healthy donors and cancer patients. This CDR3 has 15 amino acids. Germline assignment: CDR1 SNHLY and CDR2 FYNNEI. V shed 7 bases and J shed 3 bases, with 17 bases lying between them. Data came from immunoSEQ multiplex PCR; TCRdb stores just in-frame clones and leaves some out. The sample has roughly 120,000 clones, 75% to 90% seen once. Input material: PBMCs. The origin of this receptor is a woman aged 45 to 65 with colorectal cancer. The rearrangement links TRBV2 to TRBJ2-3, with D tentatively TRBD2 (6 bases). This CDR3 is CASNGLASVTDTQYF. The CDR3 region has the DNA TGTGCCAGCAATGGTCTAGCGAGTGTGACAGATACGCAGTATTTT. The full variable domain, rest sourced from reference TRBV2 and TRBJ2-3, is EPEVTQTPSHQVTQMGQEVILRCVPISNHLYFYWYRQILGQKVEFLVSFYNNEISEKSEIFDDQFSVERPDGSNFTLKIRSTKLEDSAMYFCASNGLASVTDTQYFGPGTRLTVL.